What follows are 22 T cell receptor beta chains derived from one specimen sequenced in a study of CD8 T cells in ankylosing spondylitis. TCRdb passed the 5' RACE reads through MiXCR, listing each CDR3 protein once. The sample gives under 250,000 distinct CDR3 sequences, over 9.5% of which show up once; 2.6% is in the top ten. What was sequenced was blood, either unsorted or a sorted T cell fraction (not recorded which). The receptors come from a male donor with ankylosing spondylitis or in good health (not recorded which).

This clonotype was detected ten times or more. The chain recombines TRBV20-1 with TRBJ2-3; TRBD2 is a possible D gene (5 bases). V was shortened by 6 bases and J by 6 bases, with 25 bases between the two germline ends. The V gene's germline CDR1 is DFQATT and CDR2 SNEGSKA (reference sequence). There are 16 residues in the CDR3. This CDR3 reads CSAKSIGLPGGDTQYF. CDR3 nucleotides: TGCAGTGCCAAAAGTATTGGACTCCCCGGTGGGGATACGCAGTATTTT.

In its sample, this clonotype was seen many times. The chain is built from TRBV3-1 and TRBJ2-4, with D unresolved. This CDR3 region has 11 residues. From germline, CDR1 is LGHDT and CDR2 YNNKEL (reference sequence). Between the trimmed V and J ends, which lost 1 base and 9 bases, there was a span of 4 bases. In nucleotides, the CDR3 is TGTGCCAGCAGCCAAGGAAGCATTCAGTACTTC. This sequence encodes CASSQGSIQYF.

This clonotype was counted at least ten times. This chain connects TRBV5-1 to TRBJ2-3, with 9 bases fitting TRBD1. The CDR3 has 15 amino acids. Germline CDR1 SGHRS, CDR2 YFSETQ. Trimming at V came to 0 bases and at J to 5 bases, leaving 4 bases not matched to a gene. The CDR3 spells CASSLGTGAVDTQYF. CDR3 nucleotides: TGCGCCAGCAGCTTGGGGACAGGGGCCGTAGATACGCAGTATTTT.

CDR3: CASSGGRVGSDTQYF. In DNA form, the CDR3 reads TGTGCCAGCAGTGGAGGCAGGGTAGGCTCAGATACGCAGTATTTT. This chain connects TRBV2 to TRBJ2-3; TRBD1 is a possible D gene (5 bases). The CDR3 extends over 15 amino acids. The germline V and J ends were trimmed by 4 bases and 4 bases, with 15 bases remaining between them. Germline V gives CDR1 SNHLY, CDR2 FYNNEI.

This clonotype was picked up many times. The rearrangement joins TRBV5-4 to TRBJ2-3, with 9 positions matching TRBD1. The length of the CDR3 is 17 residues. Trimming at V came to 4 bases and at J to 4 bases, leaving 13 bases not matched to a gene. Looked up from germline, CDR1 is SGHNT and CDR2 is YYREEE (reference sequence). The CDR3 loop is CASSNLNRGRGADTQYF. The CDR3 DNA follows: TGTGCCAGCAGCAATCTTAACAGGGGGCGCGGAGCAGATACGCAGTATTTT. Full variable domain (remainder filled in from reference TRBV5-4 and TRBJ2-3): ETGVTQSPTHLIKTRGQQVTLRCSSQSGHNTVSWYQQALGQGPQFIFQYYREEENGRGNFPPRFSGLQFPNYSSELNVNALELDDSALYLCASSNLNRGRGADTQYFGPGTRLTVL.

The chain carries TRBV7-9 and TRBJ1-2; no clear D gene. V was cut by 5 bases and J by 7 bases, with 26 bases left in between. Germline lookup yields CDR1 SEHNR and CDR2 FQNEAQ (reference sequence). CDR3 size: 17 residues. CDR3: CASSLFNSPAGRGGYTF. The CDR3 DNA reads TGTGCCAGCAGCCTATTCAATTCCCCGGCCGGGCGCGGTGGCTACACCTTC.

This clonotype was detected ten times or more. The rearrangement links TRBV20-1 to TRBJ1-5; 12 bases map to TRBD1. This CDR3 is built from 16 residues. V shed 5 bases, J shed 1 base, and the junction held 6 bases outside the gene matches. Germline V CDR1 and CDR2: DFQATT, SNEGSKA (reference sequence). The CDR3 DNA reads as TGCAGTGCTGGGACAGGGGGCGCCCTAAGCAATCAGCCCCAGCATTTT. Encoded protein: CSAGTGGALSNQPQHF.

The table lists this clonotype with a few counts. This rearrangement joins TRBV10-2 to TRBJ2-2; D is unresolved. The CDR3 covers 13 residues. Deletions cut 5 bases from V and 6 bases from J, with 10 bases between. CDR1 is WSHSY, CDR2 SAAADI, per germline. CDR3 sequence reads: CASSLRVSGELFF. CDR3 nucleotides: TGCGCCAGCAGTTTAAGGGTCTCCGGGGAGCTGTTTTTT.

This clonotype was seen repeatedly, ten times or more. This chain joins TRBV18 and TRBJ2-3; either TRBD1 or TRBD2 may supply D (5 bases each). CDR1 KGHSH and CDR2 LQKENI come from the germline V gene. V lost 9 bases and J lost 5, with 24 bases in between. The CDR3 spans 16 residues. CDR3 bases: TGTGCCAGGCTGTTTTACCGGGACCACCAGGAAGATACGCAGTATTTT. Amino acid sequence: CARLFYRDHQEDTQYF.

About this clonotype itself: A read error may explain this, as a much larger clone is one base away. V and J are TRBV6-1 and TRBJ2-4; D perhaps matches TRBD1 (6 bases). Germline-derived CDR1 and CDR2 are MNHNS and SASEGT. CDR3 length: 14 residues. Trimming pared 2 bases from V and 6 bases from J, leaving 11 bases between. The CDR3 region is CASSESGGTNIQYF. Written as DNA, the CDR3 is TGTGCCAGCAGTGAATCTGGGGGCACAAACATTCAGTACTTC.

This clonotype was seen at least ten times. The rearrangement uses TRBV11-2 and TRBJ2-7, with D possibly being TRBD2 (6 bases). The germline gives CDR1 SGHAT, CDR2 FQNNGV. The CDR3 runs to 14 residues. Trimming cost V 1 base and J 4 bases, with 11 bases left between them. CDR3 protein: CASSLGGTVYEQYF. The CDR3 DNA is TGTGCCAGCAGCTTAGGAGGGACTGTGTACGAGCAGTACTTC.

In its sample, this clonotype was seen many times. The chain has TRBV12-3 or TRBV12-4 and TRBJ2-1; the match to TRBD2 covers 14 bases. V lost 6 bases to trimming and J lost 8 bases; unmatched junction nucleotides: 9. The length of the CDR3 is 16 residues. The DNA of the CDR3 is TGTGCCAGCAGCCTAGGACTAGCGGGAGGAGGGCATGAGCAGTTCTTC. Its protein is CASSLGLAGGGHEQFF.

The sample holds many counts of this clonotype. This chain joins TRBV30 and TRBJ2-1; D is undetermined. The CDR3 runs 12 residues. Germline V lookup: CDR1 GTSNPN, CDR2 SVGIG (reference sequence). V lost 2 bases and J lost 10, with 12 bases in between. The CDR3 here is CAWSPDLFEQFF. CDR3 DNA: TGTGCCTGGAGTCCTGATCTCTTCGAGCAGTTCTTC.

This clonotype was recorded many times. The V and J genes are TRBV24-1 and TRBJ2-1, with TRBD2 matching 12 bases. V lost 4 bases to trimming and J lost 2 bases; unmatched junction nucleotides: 11. Per germline, CDR1 KGHDR and CDR2 SFDVKD. This CDR3 is built from 19 residues. CDR3 in amino acids: CATSDTIIGLAGTYNEQFF. CDR3 in DNA: TGTGCCACCAGTGACACTATAATTGGACTAGCGGGAACCTACAATGAGCAGTTCTTC.

This clonotype was counted only a few times. The V and J genes are TRBV5-6 and TRBJ2-1; TRBD2 is a possible D gene (6 bases). V lost 0 bases and J 2 bases, leaving 15 bases between the germline ends. The CDR3 totals 17 residues. Germline V gene data show CDR1 as SGHDT and CDR2 as YYEEEE. The DNA of the CDR3 is TGTGCCAGCAGCTTGGGGCTAGCGTCACAACCCTACAATGAGCAGTTCTTC. Residues: CASSLGLASQPYNEQFF.

This clonotype has only one observation. The V gene is TRBV14, the J gene TRBJ2-3, with D perhaps being TRBD1 or TRBD2 (5 bases each). Germline V gene data show CDR1 as SGHDN and CDR2 as FVKESK. V gave up 0 bases and J gave up 8 bases, with 24 bases separating them. This CDR3 comprises 18 residues. As DNA, the CDR3 is TGTGCCAGCAGCCAAGATATTGGACACTCCTCGCGGGCGGGTACGCAGTATTTT. Protein: CASSQDIGHSSRAGTQYF. Complete variable domain (other parts from reference TRBV14 and TRBJ2-3): EAGVTQFPSHSVIEKGQTVTLRCDPISGHDNLYWYRRVMGKEIKFLLHFVKESKQDESGMPNNRFLAERTGGTYSTLKVQPAELEDSGVYFCASSQDIGHSSRAGTQYFGPGTRLTVL.

The chain joins TRBV12-3 or TRBV12-4 to TRBJ1-6, with unresolved D. The CDR3 is made up of 12 amino acids. V was clipped by 5 bases and J by 11 bases, with 10 bases between them. DNA for the CDR3: TGTGCCAGCAGTCTGGGGAGGCCACCCCTCCACTTT. Translated: CASSLGRPPLHF.

This clonotype was seen many times. The rearrangement uses TRBV29-1 and TRBJ1-5, with 9 bases fitting TRBD1. In germline, CDR1 is SQVTM, CDR2 ANQGSEA. This CDR3 comprises 17 residues. J gave up 4 bases and V 0 bases, and 10 bases lay outside the gene matches. CDR3 residues: CSVEEMRDRDRNQPQHF. The CDR3 DNA follows: TGCAGCGTTGAAGAGATGCGGGACAGGGATAGAAATCAGCCCCAGCATTTT.

This clonotype occurred many times. The chain couples TRBV15 to TRBJ1-1; a possible D gene is TRBD1 (5 bases). Germline V gene sequence: CDR1 LNHNV, CDR2 YYDKDF (reference sequence). V was pared by 3 bases and J by 2 bases, with 19 bases between. There are 17 residues in the CDR3. Written as DNA, the CDR3 is TGTGCCACCAGCAGCCGATACCGGGGGGTCACAAACACTGAAGCTTTCTTT. Protein sequence: CATSSRYRGVTNTEAFF.

Notes on this clonotype: One base away lies a much larger clone, so this may be a sequencing read error. The final CDR3 position lacks the conserved phenylalanine or tryptophan, pointing to a likely read error. The limits of the CDR3 on the DNA are not certain, so only TCRdb's listed CDR3 is given. This CDR3 is CASSQWEGGVAVRCTS. This chain uses TRBV3-1 with TRBJ1-2; the listed D gene, TRBD1, was not tested against the DNA. Counting both end residues, the CDR3 totals 16 amino acids. Germline V lookup: CDR1 LGHDT, CDR2 YNNKEL (reference sequence).

This clonotype was seen a single time. Relative to the germline gene, one junction end is altered; a read error may explain this. The chain has TRBV5-4 and TRBJ2-1; D may correspond to TRBD1 or TRBD2 (5 bases each). Per germline, CDR1 SGHNT and CDR2 YYREEE (reference sequence). The CDR3 spans 17 residues. The CDR3 coding sequence is TGTGCCAGCAGCCCGCGAGGGATAGGGGAAAAGTACAATGAGCAGCTCTTC. Amino acid sequence: CASSPRGIGEKYNEQLF.

Details on this clonotype: Being one base from a much bigger clone, this may be a read error. This sequence joins TRBV7-2 and TRBJ2-3; TRBD2 agrees at 12 bases. The CDR3 spans 15 residues. From germline, CDR1 is SGHTA and CDR2 FQGNSA. Trimming removed 8 bases from V and 8 bases from J; junction bases left unmatched: 11. CDR3 in amino acids: CASEKTSGGGGTQYF. The CDR3 DNA reads TGTGCCAGCGAAAAGACTAGCGGGGGAGGAGGTACGCAGTATTTT.